One sample yielded the 8 T cell receptor beta chains listed below, sequenced in a study of T cell repertoires in cytomegalovirus infection. Their target antigens are unknown. TCRdb re-called the reads with MiXCR, one entry per CDR3 protein. The sample contains roughly 730,000 distinct CDR3 sequences, around a third of which appear only once. Sample: cultured PBMCs, taken from culture after CMV antigen stimulation. Source of these receptors: a human donor in good health (CMV status not recorded). Some clones in this sample may be carry-over from other donors' samples.

The CDR3 DNA follows: TGTGCCAGCAGCAACACGTTCAATGAGCAGTTCTTC. Translation: CASSNTFNEQFF. The chain has TRBV5-4 and TRBJ2-1; D remains ambiguous. The ends were cut back, 4 bases at V and 6 bases at J, with 8 bases in the middle. There are 12 residues in the CDR3. Germline V CDR1 and CDR2: SGHNT, YYREEE (reference sequence).

The chain combines TRBV6-1 with TRBJ2-6; no clear D gene. The CDR3 has 17 amino acids. V lost 4 bases and J 6 bases, leaving 19 bases between the germline ends. Per germline, CDR1 MNHNS and CDR2 SASEGT. Written as DNA, the CDR3 is TGTGCCAGCAGTGCCGACGGAACCTTCTCGGAGGCCAACGTCCTGACTTTC. Its translation: CASSADGTFSEANVLTF.

This clonotype turned up a few times. Here the CDR3 DNA reads TGTGCCAGCAGTGAACACGGGGGCGCTGGCTATGGCTACACCTTC. Its translation: CASSEHGGAGYGYTF. J is TRBJ1-2 and V is TRBV6-1, with a possible D match to TRBD1 (6 bases). The CDR3 is made up of 15 amino acids. Germline loops: CDR1 MNHNS, CDR2 SASEGT. V was cut by 2 bases and J by 4 bases, with 14 bases left in between.

This clonotype was recorded a few times. The rearrangement links TRBV29-1 to TRBJ2-2, with 11 bases that match TRBD2. The CDR3 runs 14 residues. Germline V gives CDR1 SQVTM, CDR2 ANQGSEA. Trimming removed 6 bases from V and 3 bases from J; junction bases left unmatched: 3. The CDR3 nucleotides read TGCAGCGTGCTAGCGGGGGGACACACCGGGGAGCTGTTTTTT. Protein product: CSVLAGGHTGELFF.

The rearrangement joins TRBV11-2 to TRBJ2-7; TRBD1 aligns across 10 bases. V was clipped by 4 bases and J by 4 bases; unmatched bases: 7. Germline V gene lookup returns CDR1 SGHAT and CDR2 FQNNGV. This CDR3 spans 15 amino acids. CDR3 in DNA: TGTGCCAGCAGCTCGGGACAGGGGTCCGGGTACGAGCAGTACTTC. Its translation: CASSSGQGSGYEQYF.

This clonotype was recorded a few times. The rearrangement uses TRBV10-2 and TRBJ2-3; 7 positions agree with TRBD2. With 0 bases clipped from V and 2 bases from J, the junction kept 5 bases outside the gene matches. The CDR3 covers 16 residues. Germline values: CDR1 WSHSY, CDR2 SAAADI. The CDR3 reads CASSESPSGATDTQYF. CDR3 DNA: TGCGCCAGCAGTGAGTCTCCTAGCGGTGCCACAGATACGCAGTATTTT.

This clonotype was detected only a few times. The chain couples TRBV27 to TRBJ1-2, with a tentative D call TRBD1 (5 bases). V dropped 6 bases and J dropped 6 bases, with 20 bases sitting between them. Looked up from germline, CDR1 is MNHEY and CDR2 is SMNVEV (reference sequence). The CDR3 consists of 15 residues. CDR3: CASSLRAGRPDGYTF. CDR3 DNA: TGTGCCAGCAGCCTCAGGGCAGGGCGCCCCGATGGCTACACCTTC.

This chain uses TRBV2 with TRBJ1-6; maybe TRBD1 (5 bases). The CDR3 sequence is 14 residues long. The germline gives CDR1 SNHLY, CDR2 FYNNEI. V shed 1 base and J shed 7 bases, with 8 bases lying between them. The CDR3 DNA is TGTGCCAGCAGTGAAGACAGGCCGAATTCACCCCTCCACTTT. It translates to CASSEDRPNSPLHF.